This T cell receptor (beta chain) is from a study of glioma-infiltrating T cells after dendritic cell vaccination. CDR1 and CDR2 (germline): KGHSH, LQKENI. The CDR3 totals 13 residues. The V gene lost 4 bases and the J gene lost 5 bases, with 12 bases spanning the gap. None of the glioblastoma patients had an isocitrate dehydrogenase mutation. This table comes from immunoSEQ multiplex PCR, and its TCRdb copy is limited to in-frame clones, with some not included. The data show 90,000 to 100,000 clones, approximately 81% seen once. The clonotype originates from a human donor with glioblastoma. The gene calls are TRBV18 and TRBJ2-7; D gene ambiguous. The sample consisted of blood, taken before dendritic cell vaccination. CDR3 residues: CASSLPPSDEQYF. The CDR3 DNA reads as TGTGCCAGCTCACTTCCCCCCTCGGACGAGCAGTACTTC.